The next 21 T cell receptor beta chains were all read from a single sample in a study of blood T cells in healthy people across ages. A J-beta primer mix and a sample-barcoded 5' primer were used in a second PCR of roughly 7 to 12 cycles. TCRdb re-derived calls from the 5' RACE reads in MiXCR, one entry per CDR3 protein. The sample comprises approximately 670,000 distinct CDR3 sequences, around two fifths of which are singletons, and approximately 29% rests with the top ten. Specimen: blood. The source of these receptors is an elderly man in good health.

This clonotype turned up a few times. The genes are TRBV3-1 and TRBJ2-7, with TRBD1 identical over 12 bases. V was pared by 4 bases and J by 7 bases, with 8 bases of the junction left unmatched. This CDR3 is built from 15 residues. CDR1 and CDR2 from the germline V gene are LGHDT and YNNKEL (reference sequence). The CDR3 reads CASSRTGTGGQEQYF. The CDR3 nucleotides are TGTGCCAGCAGCCGAACCGGGACAGGGGGCCAAGAGCAGTACTTC.

CDR3: CASSVASGGAYEQYF. CDR3 DNA: TGTGCCAGCAGCGTAGCCAGCGGGGGCGCCTACGAGCAGTACTTC. The chain combines TRBV9 with TRBJ2-7, with 8 bases that match TRBD2. The CDR3 sequence is 15 residues long. Germline CDR1 SGDLS, CDR2 YYNGEE. V lost 0 bases, J lost 2 bases, and 4 bases stayed unmatched.

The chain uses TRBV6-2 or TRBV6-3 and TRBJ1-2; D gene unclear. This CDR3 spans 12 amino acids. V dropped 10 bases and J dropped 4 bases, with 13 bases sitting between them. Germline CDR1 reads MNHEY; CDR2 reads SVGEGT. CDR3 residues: CATVEGFYGYTF. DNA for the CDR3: TGTGCCACCGTCGAGGGATTCTATGGCTACACCTTC.

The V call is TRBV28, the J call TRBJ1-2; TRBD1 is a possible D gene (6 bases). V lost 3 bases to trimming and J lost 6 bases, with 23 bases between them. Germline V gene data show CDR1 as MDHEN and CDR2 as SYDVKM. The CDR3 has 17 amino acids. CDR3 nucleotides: TGTGCCAGCAGTTTCCGTTTGGACACAGGGTCGGGCGATGGCTACACCTTC. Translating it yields CASSFRLDTGSGDGYTF.

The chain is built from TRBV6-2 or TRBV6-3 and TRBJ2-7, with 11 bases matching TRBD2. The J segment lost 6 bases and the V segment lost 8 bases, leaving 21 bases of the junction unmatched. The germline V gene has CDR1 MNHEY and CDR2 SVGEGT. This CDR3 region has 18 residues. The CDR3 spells CASGTGTSGLATPAEQYF. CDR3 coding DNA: TGTGCCAGCGGGACCGGGACTAGCGGACTAGCCACCCCCGCCGAGCAGTACTTC.

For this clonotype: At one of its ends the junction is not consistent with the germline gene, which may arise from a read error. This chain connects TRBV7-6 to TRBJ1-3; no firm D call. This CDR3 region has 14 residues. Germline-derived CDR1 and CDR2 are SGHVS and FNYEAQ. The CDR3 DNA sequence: TGTGCCAGCAACTTAGCTGAGACTGGAAACACCATATATTTT. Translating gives CASNLAETGNTIYF.

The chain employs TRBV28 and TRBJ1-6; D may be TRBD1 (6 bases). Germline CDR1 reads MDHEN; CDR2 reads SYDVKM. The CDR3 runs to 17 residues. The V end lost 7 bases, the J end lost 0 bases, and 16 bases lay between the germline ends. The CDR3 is CASTQNRVFSYNSPLHF. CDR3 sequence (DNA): TGTGCCAGCACCCAAAACAGGGTCTTCTCCTATAATTCACCCCTCCACTTT.

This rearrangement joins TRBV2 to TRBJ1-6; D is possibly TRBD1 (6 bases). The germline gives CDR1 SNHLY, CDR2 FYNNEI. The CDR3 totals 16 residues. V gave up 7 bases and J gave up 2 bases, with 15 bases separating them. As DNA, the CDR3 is TGTGCCAGCATGGTGACAGGTGGGACCTATAATTCACCCCTCCACTTT. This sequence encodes CASMVTGGTYNSPLHF.

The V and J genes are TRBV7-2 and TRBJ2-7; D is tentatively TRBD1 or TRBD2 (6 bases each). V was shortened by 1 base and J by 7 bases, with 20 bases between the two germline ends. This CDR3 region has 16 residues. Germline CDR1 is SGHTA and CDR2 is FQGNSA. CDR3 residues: CASSLEGGAGYNEQYF. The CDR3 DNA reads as TGTGCCAGCAGCTTAGAAGGGGGAGCGGGTTACAATGAGCAGTACTTC.

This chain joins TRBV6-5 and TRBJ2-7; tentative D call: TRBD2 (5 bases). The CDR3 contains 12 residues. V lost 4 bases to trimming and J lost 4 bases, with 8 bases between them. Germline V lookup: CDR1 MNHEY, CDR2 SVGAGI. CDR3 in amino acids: CASSWPGYEQYF. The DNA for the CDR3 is TGTGCCAGCAGTTGGCCGGGGTACGAGCAGTACTTC.

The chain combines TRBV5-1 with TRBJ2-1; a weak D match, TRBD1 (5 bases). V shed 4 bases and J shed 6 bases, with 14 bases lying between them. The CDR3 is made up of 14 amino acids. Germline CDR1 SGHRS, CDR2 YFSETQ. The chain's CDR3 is CASSVDPGRNEQFF. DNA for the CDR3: TGCGCCAGCAGCGTGGATCCAGGGCGCAATGAGCAGTTCTTC.

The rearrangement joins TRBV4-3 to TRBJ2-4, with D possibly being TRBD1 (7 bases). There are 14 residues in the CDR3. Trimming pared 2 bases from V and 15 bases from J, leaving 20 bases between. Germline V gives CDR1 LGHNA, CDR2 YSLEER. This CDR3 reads CASSQNSPCQGGYF. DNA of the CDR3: TGCGCCAGCAGCCAAAATTCTCCTTGTCAGGGGGGGTACTTC.

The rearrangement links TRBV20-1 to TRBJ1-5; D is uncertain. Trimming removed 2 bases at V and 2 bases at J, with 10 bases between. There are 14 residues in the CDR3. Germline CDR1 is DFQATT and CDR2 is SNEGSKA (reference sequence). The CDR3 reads CSARSPAGNQPQHF. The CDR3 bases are TGCAGTGCTAGATCCCCGGCAGGCAATCAGCCCCAGCATTTT.

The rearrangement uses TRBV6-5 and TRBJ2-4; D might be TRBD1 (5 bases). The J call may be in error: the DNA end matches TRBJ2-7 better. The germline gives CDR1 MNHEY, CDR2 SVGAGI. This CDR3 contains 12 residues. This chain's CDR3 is CASKAGPNEQYF. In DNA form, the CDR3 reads TGTGCCAGCAAGGCAGGGCCCAACGAGCAGTACTTC.

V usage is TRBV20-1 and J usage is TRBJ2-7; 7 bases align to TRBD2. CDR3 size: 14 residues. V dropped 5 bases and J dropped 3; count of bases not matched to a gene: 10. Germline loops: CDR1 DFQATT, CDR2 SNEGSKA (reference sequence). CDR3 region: CSAPSAGFSYEQYF. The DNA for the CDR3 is TGCAGTGCTCCCTCAGCGGGATTTAGCTACGAGCAGTACTTC.

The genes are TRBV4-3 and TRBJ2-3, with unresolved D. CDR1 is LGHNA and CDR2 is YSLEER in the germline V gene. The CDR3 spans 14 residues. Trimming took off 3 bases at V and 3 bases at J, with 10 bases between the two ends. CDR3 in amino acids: CASSHQGRTDTQYF. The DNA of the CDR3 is TGCGCCAGCAGCCACCAAGGTAGAACAGATACGCAGTATTTT.

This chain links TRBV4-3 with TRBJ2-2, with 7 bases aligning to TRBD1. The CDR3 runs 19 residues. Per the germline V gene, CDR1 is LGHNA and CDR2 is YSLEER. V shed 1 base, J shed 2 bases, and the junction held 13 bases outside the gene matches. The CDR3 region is CASSQGWRQGPSNTGELFF. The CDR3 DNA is TGCGCCAGCAGCCAAGGATGGAGACAGGGCCCTTCTAACACCGGGGAGCTGTTTTTT.

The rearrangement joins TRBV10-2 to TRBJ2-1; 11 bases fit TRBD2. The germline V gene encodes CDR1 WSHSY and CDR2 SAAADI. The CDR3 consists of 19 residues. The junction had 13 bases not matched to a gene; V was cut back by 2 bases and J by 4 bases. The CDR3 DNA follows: TGCGCCAGCAGTGAGGGCGGGGGTAGCGGGGGGGCCGGATACAATGAGCAGTTCTTC. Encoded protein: CASSEGGGSGGAGYNEQFF.

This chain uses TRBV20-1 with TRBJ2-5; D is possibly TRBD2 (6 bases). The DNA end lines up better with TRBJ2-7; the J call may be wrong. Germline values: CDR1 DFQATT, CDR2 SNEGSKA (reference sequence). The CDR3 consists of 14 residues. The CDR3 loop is CSASVGTYFGEQYF. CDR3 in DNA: TGCAGTGCTAGCGTGGGGACTTATTTTGGCGAGCAGTACTTC.

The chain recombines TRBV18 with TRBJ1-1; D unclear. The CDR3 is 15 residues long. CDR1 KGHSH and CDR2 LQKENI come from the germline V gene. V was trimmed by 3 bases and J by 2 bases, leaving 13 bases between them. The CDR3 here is CASSPQQRRNTEAFF. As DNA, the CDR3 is TGTGCCAGCTCACCGCAACAGCGTAGAAACACTGAAGCTTTCTTT.

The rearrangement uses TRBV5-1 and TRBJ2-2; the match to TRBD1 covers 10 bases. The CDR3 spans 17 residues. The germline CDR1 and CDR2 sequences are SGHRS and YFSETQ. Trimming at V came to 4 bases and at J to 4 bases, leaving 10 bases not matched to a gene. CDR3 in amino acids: CASSLWTGGTITGELFF. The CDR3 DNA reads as TGCGCCAGCAGCCTTTGGACAGGGGGGACTATCACCGGGGAGCTGTTTTTT.